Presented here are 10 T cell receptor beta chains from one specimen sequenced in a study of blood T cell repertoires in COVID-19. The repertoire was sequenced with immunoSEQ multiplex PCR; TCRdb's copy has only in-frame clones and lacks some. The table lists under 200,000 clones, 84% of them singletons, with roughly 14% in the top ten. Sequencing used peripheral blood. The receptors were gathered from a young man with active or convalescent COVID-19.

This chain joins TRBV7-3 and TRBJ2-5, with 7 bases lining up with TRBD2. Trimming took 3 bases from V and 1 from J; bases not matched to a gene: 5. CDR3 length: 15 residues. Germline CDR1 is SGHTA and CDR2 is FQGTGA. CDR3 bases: TGTGCCAGCAGCTTGATGGGCGGGAGCCAAGAGACCCAGTACTTC. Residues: CASSLMGGSQETQYF.

The CDR3 loop is CASSLGGLGGDTQYF. CDR3 in DNA: TGTGCCAGCAGTTTAGGCGGACTAGGCGGAGATACGCAGTATTTT. This chain links TRBV28 with TRBJ2-3; 7 bases match TRBD2. The J segment lost 5 bases and the V segment lost 2 bases, leaving 7 bases of the junction unmatched. From germline, CDR1 is MDHEN and CDR2 SYDVKM. CDR3 length: 15 amino acids.

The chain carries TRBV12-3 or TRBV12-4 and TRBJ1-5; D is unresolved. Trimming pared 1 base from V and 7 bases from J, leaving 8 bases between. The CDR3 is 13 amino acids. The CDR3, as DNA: TGTGCCAGCAGTTTAGGTTCCCGGCAGCCCCAGCATTTT. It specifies CASSLGSRQPQHF.

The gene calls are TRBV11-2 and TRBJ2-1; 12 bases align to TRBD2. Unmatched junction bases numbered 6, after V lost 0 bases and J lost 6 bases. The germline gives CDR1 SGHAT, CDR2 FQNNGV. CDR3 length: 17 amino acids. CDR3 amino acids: CASSLEHGTSGRNEQFF. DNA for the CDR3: TGTGCCAGCAGCTTAGAGCACGGGACTAGCGGGCGCAATGAGCAGTTCTTC.

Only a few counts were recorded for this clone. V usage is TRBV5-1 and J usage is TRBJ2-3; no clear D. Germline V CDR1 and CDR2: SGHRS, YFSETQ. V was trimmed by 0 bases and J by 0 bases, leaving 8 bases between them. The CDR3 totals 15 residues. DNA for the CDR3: TGCGCCAGCAGCTTGGTACAATCTAGCACAGATACGCAGTATTTT. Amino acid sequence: CASSLVQSSTDTQYF. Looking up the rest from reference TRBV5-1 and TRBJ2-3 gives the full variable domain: KAGVTQTPRYLIKTRGQQVTLSCSPISGHRSVSWYQQTPGQGLQFLFEYFSETQRNKGNFPGRFSGRQFSNSRSEMNVSTLELGDSALYLCASSLVQSSTDTQYFGPGTRLTVL.

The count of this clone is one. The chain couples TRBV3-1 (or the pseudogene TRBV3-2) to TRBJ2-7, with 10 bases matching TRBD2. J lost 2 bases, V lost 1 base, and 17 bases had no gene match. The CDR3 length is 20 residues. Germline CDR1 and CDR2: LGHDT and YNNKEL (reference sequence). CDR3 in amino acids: CASSQVAGASGSRPPYEQYF. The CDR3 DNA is TGTGCCAGCAGCCAAGTCGCGGGGGCTAGCGGGAGTAGGCCTCCCTACGAGCAGTACTTC.

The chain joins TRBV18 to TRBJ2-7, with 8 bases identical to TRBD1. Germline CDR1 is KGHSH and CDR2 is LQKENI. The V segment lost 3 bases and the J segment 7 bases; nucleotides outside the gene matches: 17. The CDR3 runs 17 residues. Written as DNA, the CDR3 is TGTGCCAGCTCACCGCGACAAACAGACAGGGGACTGGGAGAGCAGTACTTC. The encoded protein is CASSPRQTDRGLGEQYF.

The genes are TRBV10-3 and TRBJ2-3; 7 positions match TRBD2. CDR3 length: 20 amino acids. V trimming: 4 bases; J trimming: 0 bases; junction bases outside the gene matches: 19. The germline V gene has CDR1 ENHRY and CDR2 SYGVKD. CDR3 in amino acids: CAISVGGRDAPPGSTDTQYF. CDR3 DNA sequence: TGTGCCATCAGTGTCGGAGGGAGGGACGCTCCCCCAGGTAGCACAGATACGCAGTATTTT.

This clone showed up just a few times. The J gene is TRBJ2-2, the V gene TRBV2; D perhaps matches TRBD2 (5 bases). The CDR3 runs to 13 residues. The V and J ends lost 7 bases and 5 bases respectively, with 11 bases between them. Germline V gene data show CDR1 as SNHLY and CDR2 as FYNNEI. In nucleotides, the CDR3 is TGTGCCAGCAATCAACGGAGGACCGGGGAGCTGTTTTTT. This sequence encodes CASNQRRTGELFF.

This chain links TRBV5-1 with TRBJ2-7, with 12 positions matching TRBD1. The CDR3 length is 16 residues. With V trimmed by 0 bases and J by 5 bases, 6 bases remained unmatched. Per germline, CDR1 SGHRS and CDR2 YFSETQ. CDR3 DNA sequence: TGCGCCAGCAGCTTGGCCCCGGGACAGGGGGCGGACGAGCAGTACTTC. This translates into CASSLAPGQGADEQYF.